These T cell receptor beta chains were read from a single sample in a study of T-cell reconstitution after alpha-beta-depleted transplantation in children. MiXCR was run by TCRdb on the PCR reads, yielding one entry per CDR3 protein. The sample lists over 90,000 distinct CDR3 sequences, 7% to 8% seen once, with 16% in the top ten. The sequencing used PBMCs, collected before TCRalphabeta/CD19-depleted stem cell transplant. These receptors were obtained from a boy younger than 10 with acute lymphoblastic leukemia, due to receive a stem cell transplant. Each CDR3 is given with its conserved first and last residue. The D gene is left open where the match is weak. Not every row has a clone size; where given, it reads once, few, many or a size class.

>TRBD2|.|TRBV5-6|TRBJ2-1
CASSTPPGTSSYNEQFF
TGTGCCAGCAGCACACCACCTGGGACTAGCTCCTACAATGAGCAGTTCTTC
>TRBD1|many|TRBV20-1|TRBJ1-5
CSASKGQLFGGNQPQHF
TGCAGTGCTAGTAAGGGACAGCTATTCGGGGGCAATCAGCCCCAGCATTTT
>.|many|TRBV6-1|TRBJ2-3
CASSEREGTADTQYF
TGTGCCAGCAGTGAAAGGGAAGGGACGGCAGATACGCAGTATTTT
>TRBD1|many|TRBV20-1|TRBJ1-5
CSASPLDRGDQPQHF
TGCAGTGCTAGCCCGCTTGACAGGGGGGATCAGCCCCAGCATTTT
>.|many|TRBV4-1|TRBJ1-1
CASSQRQATEAFF
TGCGCCAGCAGCCAGAGACAGGCCACTGAAGCTTTCTTT
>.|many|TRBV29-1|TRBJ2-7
CSVGHYEQYF
TGCAGCGTGGGACACTACGAGCAGTACTTC
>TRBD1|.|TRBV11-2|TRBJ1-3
CASSLDPGTASGNTIYF
TGTGCCAGCAGCTTAGACCCCGGGACAGCCTCTGGAAACACCATATATTTT
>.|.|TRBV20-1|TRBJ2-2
CSASAQGLYTGELFF
TGCAGTGCTAGTGCCCAGGGGCTGTACACCGGGGAGCTGTTTTTT
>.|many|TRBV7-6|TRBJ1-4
CASSSGVLRMEKLFF
TGTGCCAGCAGCTCCGGGGTCCTTAGGATGGAAAAACTGTTTTTT
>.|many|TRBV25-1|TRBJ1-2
CASSDYGYTF
TGTGCCAGCTCAGACTATGGCTACACCTTC
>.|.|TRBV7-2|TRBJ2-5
CASSPSGHTQYF
TGTGCCAGCAGCCCGTCTGGTCACACCCAGTACTTC
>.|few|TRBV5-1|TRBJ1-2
CASSLASGPGYTF
TGCGCCAGCAGCTTGGCGTCAGGGCCCGGCTACACCTTC
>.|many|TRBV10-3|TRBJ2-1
CAISDPGAGNNEQFF
TGTGCCATCAGTGACCCGGGGGCAGGTAACAATGAGCAGTTCTTC
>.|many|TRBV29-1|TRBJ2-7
CSVEIGDEQYF
TGCAGCGTTGAAATTGGGGACGAGCAGTACTTC
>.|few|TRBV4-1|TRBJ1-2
CASSPIIDSNYGYTF
TGCGCCAGCAGCCCTATAATAGATTCTAACTATGGCTACACCTTC
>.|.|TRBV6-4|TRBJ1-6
CASAADVQNSPLHF
TGTGCCAGCGCCGCCGACGTACAGAATTCACCCCTCCACTTT
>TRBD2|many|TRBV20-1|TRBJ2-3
CSARTSESSTDTQYF
TGCAGTGCTAGGACTAGCGAGTCTAGCACAGATACGCAGTATTTT
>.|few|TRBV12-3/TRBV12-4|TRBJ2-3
CATDTTLRPEAPDTQYF
TGTGCCACCGACACGACACTTAGGCCCGAAGCCCCAGATACGCAGTATTTT
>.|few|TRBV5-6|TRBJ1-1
CASSEVTAEAFF
TGTGCCAGCAGCGAGGTTACGGCTGAAGCTTTCTTT
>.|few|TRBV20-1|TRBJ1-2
CSAPGQLEYGYTF
TGCAGTGCCCCCGGACAGTTGGAATATGGCTACACCTTC
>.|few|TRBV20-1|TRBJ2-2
CSAPAGRYTGELFF
TGCAGTGCTCCGGCAGGGAGATACACCGGGGAGCTGTTTTTT
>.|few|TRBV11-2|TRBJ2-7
CASNRGGLLNSYEQYF
TGTGCCAGCAACCGAGGAGGGCTATTGAACTCCTACGAGCAGTACTTC
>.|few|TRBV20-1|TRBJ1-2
CSARGGTF
TGCAGTGCGCGGGGTGGCACCTTC
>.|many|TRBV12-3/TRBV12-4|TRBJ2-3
CASLGGLDTQYF
TGTGCCAGCCTCGGGGGTCTAGATACGCAGTATTTT
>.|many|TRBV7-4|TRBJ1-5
CASSYLGGAGQPQHF
TGTGCCAGCAGTTATCTTGGGGGCGCCGGGCAGCCCCAGCATTTT
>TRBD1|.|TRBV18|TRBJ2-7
CASSPLGQGGGYEQYF
TGTGCCAGCTCACCCCTTGGACAGGGTGGTGGCTACGAGCAGTACTTC
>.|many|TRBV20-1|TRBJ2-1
CSAISGAAGDEQFF
TGCAGTGCTATTTCGGGGGCCGCCGGGGATGAGCAGTTCTTC
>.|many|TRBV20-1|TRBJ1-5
CSARGPVNQPQHF
TGCAGTGCTAGAGGTCCAGTCAATCAGCCCCAGCATTTT
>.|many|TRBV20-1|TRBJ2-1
CSARPSRPSYNEQFF
TGCAGTGCTAGACCTTCCCGGCCCTCTTACAATGAGCAGTTCTTC
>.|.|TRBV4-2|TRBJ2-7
CAIGPRLLCEQYF
TGTGCCATCGGCCCCAGGCTCCTCTGCGAGCAGTACTTC
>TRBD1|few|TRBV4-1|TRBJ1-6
CASSPDRAPGPLHF
TGCGCCAGCAGCCCAGACAGGGCGCCAGGGCCCCTCCACTTT
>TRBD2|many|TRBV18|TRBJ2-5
CASSPPNSGSQYF
TGTGCCAGCTCACCACCGAATAGCGGGAGCCAGTACTTC
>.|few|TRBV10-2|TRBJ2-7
CASINERPYEQYF
TGCGCCAGCATCAACGAGCGACCGTACGAGCAGTACTTC
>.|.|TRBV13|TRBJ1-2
CASSFYADNYGYTF
TGTGCCAGCAGCTTTTACGCAGACAACTATGGCTACACCTTC
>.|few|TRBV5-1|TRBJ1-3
CASSMGSSGNTIYF
TGCGCCAGCAGCATGGGGTCCTCTGGAAACACCATATATTTT
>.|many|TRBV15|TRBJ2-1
CAIRDGYNEQFF
TGTGCCATCCGGGACGGATACAATGAGCAGTTCTTC
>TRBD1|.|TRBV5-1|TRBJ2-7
CASSLESRGTGLYEQYF
TGCGCCAGCAGCTTGGAGTCAAGGGGGACAGGACTATACGAGCAGTACTTC
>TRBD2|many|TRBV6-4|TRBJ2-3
CASSVSGGATDTQYF
TGTGCCAGCAGTGTCTCGGGGGGGGCAACAGATACGCAGTATTTT
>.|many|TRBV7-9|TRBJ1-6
CASSFTGSVSALHF
TGTGCCAGCAGCTTCACAGGGTCGGTTTCGGCCCTCCACTTT
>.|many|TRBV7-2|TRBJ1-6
CASSLTPGNSPLHF
TGTGCCAGCAGCTTAACGCCAGGGAATTCACCCCTCCACTTT
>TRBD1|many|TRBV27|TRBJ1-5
CASSFTGQGTNQPQHF
TGTGCCAGCAGTTTCACCGGACAGGGGACCAATCAGCCCCAGCATTTT
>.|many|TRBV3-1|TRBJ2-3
CASSPEPDPFEAQYF
TGTGCCAGCAGCCCGGAGCCGGATCCATTTGAAGCGCAGTATTTT
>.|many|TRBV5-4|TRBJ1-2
CASSSPAGLYGYTF
TGTGCCAGCAGCTCCCCTGCAGGCCTCTATGGCTACACCTTC
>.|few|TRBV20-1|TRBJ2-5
CSAREIGYQETQYF
TGCAGTGCTAGAGAGATCGGGTACCAAGAGACCCAGTACTTC
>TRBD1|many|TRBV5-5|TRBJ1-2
CASSLTGGGSSGYTF
TGTGCCAGCAGCTTAACAGGGGGCGGTTCGTCTGGCTACACCTTC
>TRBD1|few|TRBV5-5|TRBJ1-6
CASSVGTGYNSPLHF
TGTGCCAGCAGCGTAGGGACAGGGTATAATTCACCCCTCCACTTT
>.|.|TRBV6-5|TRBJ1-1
CASTMTSMNTEAFF
TGTGCCAGCACCATGACAAGCATGAACACTGAAGCTTTCTTT